Reported below is one T cell receptor beta chain. Its antigen is unknown. This sample is part of a study of monozygotic twins with inflammatory bowel disease. Study-wide findings and caveats: With others, IBD patients shared fewer clonotypes than healthy twins did, especially with disease activity.

Two nested PCRs, of around 15 and 9 cycles, processed TCRalpha and TCRbeta cDNA. Each CDR3 protein gets one entry in TCRdb, which reprocessed the 5' RACE reads and gives no DNA. The sample includes 150,000 to 200,000 distinct CDR3 sequences. CDR1 is LNHDA, CDR2 SQIVND, per germline (reference sequence). The CDR3 has 16 amino acids. The specimen was blood. The source is a human donor with ulcerative colitis or Crohn's disease, or a healthy co-twin of an affected twin (not recorded which). The chain links TRBV19 to TRBJ2-1; as DNA is missing, the TRBD1 call by TCRdb cannot be tested. This CDR3 reads CASSPQGRQTYNEQFF.